One T cell receptor beta chain is described in this entry. Via MiXCR, TCRdb re-called the 5' RACE reads, giving one row per CDR3 protein. The sample has about 77,000 distinct CDR3 sequences; about a sixth are singletons. The data were taken from a study of early T cells in non-severe SARS-CoV-2 infection. Germline values: CDR1 SGHTA, CDR2 FQGNSA. The V and J ends lost 7 bases and 1 base respectively, with 16 bases between them. The CDR3 runs to 16 residues. The genes are TRBV7-2 and TRBJ2-2; the D gene is possibly TRBD1 (7 bases). The specimen sequenced was whole blood. The TCR was taken from an adult who was a healthcare worker with PCR-confirmed SARS-CoV-2 infection or an uninfected control (not recorded which). The CDR3 here is CASTQGGRQNTGELFF. The CDR3 DNA sequence: TGTGCCAGCACCCAGGGGGGACGGCAGAACACCGGGGAGCTGTTTTTT.